The 19 T cell receptor beta chains reported below all come from one sample, sequenced in a study of T-cell memory formation after mild COVID-19. MiXCR, applied by TCRdb to the 5' RACE reads, yields one record per CDR3 protein. The sample carries 150,000 to 200,000 distinct CDR3 sequences, around 13% recorded once. Sequenced: PBMCs or a T cell subset sorted from them (not recorded which). The receptors were sampled from an adult woman who had mild COVID-19 (a few samples of this study predate the infection). Cell type and time point are not known.

This chain joins TRBV18 and TRBJ1-1, with D uncertain. The CDR3 runs 13 residues. Between the trimmed V and J ends, which lost 5 bases and 3 bases, there was a span of 10 bases. CDR1 is KGHSH and CDR2 is LQKENI in the germline V gene. The chain's CDR3 is CASSSRRDTEAFF. The CDR3 DNA follows: TGTGCCAGCTCAAGCAGACGGGACACTGAAGCTTTCTTT.

This clonotype came up a few times. The rearrangement joins TRBV4-1 to TRBJ2-1; D is undetermined. CDR3 length: 15 residues. CDR1 MGHRA and CDR2 YSYEKL come from the germline V gene. V was shortened by 0 bases and J by 15 bases, with 21 bases between the two germline ends. Here the CDR3 reads CASSQDSVVPLPRFF. The CDR3 nucleotides are TGCGCCAGCAGCCAAGATAGTGTTGTGCCCCTACCGCGGTTCTTC.

CDR3 nucleotide sequence: TGTGCCACCAGTGATTTCAGGGATGACGAGCAGTACTTC. It translates to CATSDFRDDEQYF. This chain joins TRBV24-1 and TRBJ2-7, with D tentatively TRBD1 (5 bases). The germline V and J ends were trimmed by 1 base and 5 bases, with 8 bases remaining between them. Germline lookup yields CDR1 KGHDR and CDR2 SFDVKD. The CDR3 is 13 residues long.

The V and J genes are TRBV12-5 and TRBJ2-1; 7 bases are a match to TRBD1. The CDR3 length is 16 residues. Per germline, CDR1 LGHNT and CDR2 FRNRAP. With 6 bases clipped from V and 0 bases from J, the junction kept 8 bases outside the gene matches. This chain's CDR3 is CASGRTGLSSYNEQFF. The CDR3 region has the DNA TGTGCTAGTGGCAGGACAGGTTTGAGCTCCTACAATGAGCAGTTCTTC.

In its sample, this clonotype was seen a few times. This rearrangement joins TRBV30 to TRBJ2-1; 7 positions agree with TRBD1. The V and J ends lost 3 bases and 5 bases, in that order; junction bases with no gene match: 16. CDR1 is GTSNPN, CDR2 SVGIG, per germline (reference sequence). The CDR3 extends over 17 amino acids. CDR3 region: CAWSPVPTGRDHNEQFF. The CDR3, as DNA: TGTGCCTGGAGCCCCGTCCCGACAGGGCGAGACCACAATGAGCAGTTCTTC.

The chain joins TRBV5-1 to TRBJ1-1; no clear D. This CDR3 has 13 residues. V was shortened by 0 bases and J by 3 bases, with 6 bases between the two germline ends. Germline CDR1 reads SGHRS; CDR2 reads YFSETQ. The CDR3, as DNA: TGCGCCAGCAGCTTGGATGGCTACACTGAAGCTTTCTTT. Its protein product is CASSLDGYTEAFF.

This chain links TRBV3-1 with TRBJ2-7; 7 nucleotides align to TRBD2. The CDR3 is 13 amino acids. The germline CDR1 and CDR2 sequences are LGHDT and YNNKEL (reference sequence). Germline trimming cut 6 bases from V and 4 bases from J; bases unmatched to any gene: 6. The CDR3 DNA follows: TGTGCCAGCAGACAGCGGGACCATTACGAGCAGTACTTC. It is translated as CASRQRDHYEQYF.

This clonotype was detected a few times. The rearrangement uses TRBV4-1 and TRBJ2-2; D uncertain. With 2 bases removed from V and 1 base from J, the gap between germline ends came to 11 bases. The CDR3 loop spans 16 amino acids. The germline CDR1 and CDR2 sequences are MGHRA and YSYEKL. CDR3 region: CASSQWSRGNTGELFF. CDR3 DNA: TGCGCCAGCAGCCAATGGTCTAGAGGGAACACCGGGGAGCTGTTTTTT.

This clonotype was counted only a few times. The rearrangement uses TRBV20-1 and TRBJ2-1; 9 bases align to TRBD2. Germline lookup yields CDR1 DFQATT and CDR2 SNEGSKA (reference sequence). There are 11 residues in the CDR3. After removal of 6 bases from V and 12 bases from J, the junction contained 6 bases not matched to a gene. CDR3 DNA sequence: TGCAGTGCACAGGGACTAGCTGTGCAGTTCTTC. Translated, it gives CSAQGLAVQFF.

This clonotype has more than one count but fewer than ten. The chain carries TRBV4-1 and TRBJ2-3; 11 bases agree with TRBD1. Germline CDR1 and CDR2: MGHRA and YSYEKL. V dropped 1 base and J dropped 5; count of bases not matched to a gene: 5. The CDR3 length is 16 residues. The CDR3, as DNA: TGCGCCAGCAGCCAAGTAGGGACAGGGGGAATAGATACGCAGTATTTT. Encoded protein: CASSQVGTGGIDTQYF.

This clonotype appeared a single time. V usage is TRBV12-3 or TRBV12-4 and J usage is TRBJ2-4; D call uncertain. The CDR3 contains 13 residues. V shed 8 bases and J shed 4 bases, with 12 bases lying between them. The CDR3 sequence: CASLSGPKNIQYF. CDR3 sequence (DNA): TGTGCCAGCCTATCGGGCCCGAAAAACATTCAGTACTTC.

The chain is built from TRBV14 and TRBJ2-5; D remains unclear. The CDR3 extends over 15 amino acids. V shed 0 bases and J shed 1 base, with 9 bases lying between them. Germline V gene sequence: CDR1 SGHDN, CDR2 FVKESK. CDR3 protein: CASSQDLQLQETQYF. The CDR3 DNA reads TGTGCCAGCAGCCAAGATCTCCAACTCCAAGAGACCCAGTACTTC.

This clonotype was counted ten times or more. This sequence joins TRBV25-1 and TRBJ2-2, with 12 bases that match TRBD2. The CDR3 runs to 19 residues. Germline assignment: CDR1 MGHDK and CDR2 SYGVNS. Trimming removed 3 bases from V and 2 bases from J; junction bases left unmatched: 10. CDR3 DNA sequence: TGTGCCAGCAGTGACCGGGTACTAGCGGGAGGAACCAACACCGGGGAGCTGTTTTTT. Translated, it gives CASSDRVLAGGTNTGELFF.

This clonotype has just a few counts. The genes are TRBV2 and TRBJ2-1, with D possibly TRBD2 on 5 matching bases. The CDR3 covers 14 residues. Trimming shortened V by 4 bases and J by 3 bases, and 10 bases separated the two germline ends. Per germline, CDR1 SNHLY and CDR2 FYNNEI. This chain's CDR3 is CASSVTGFYNEQFF. The CDR3 bases are TGTGCCAGCAGTGTAACGGGGTTCTACAATGAGCAGTTCTTC.

This clonotype has ten or more counts. J is TRBJ2-1 and V is TRBV24-1; no clear D. This CDR3 has 13 residues. Germline CDR1 KGHDR, CDR2 SFDVKD. V lost 4 bases and J lost 10, with 13 bases in between. The CDR3 sequence: CATSEPDPKEQFF. CDR3 coding DNA: TGTGCCACCAGTGAACCCGACCCAAAAGAGCAGTTCTTC.

In this sample, this clonotype turned up a few times. Sequence at one end of the junction differs from germline and may be a read error. The DNA for the CDR3 is TGTGCCAGCAGTTACGAGGGACTGAACACCGGTGAGCTGTTTTTT. This encodes CASSYEGLNTGELFF. The V call is TRBV12-3 or TRBV12-4, the J call TRBJ2-2; a possible D gene is TRBD2 (6 bases). The CDR3 totals 15 residues.

This clonotype was counted a few times. This chain connects TRBV10-3 to TRBJ2-7; 7 bases line up with TRBD1. Germline CDR1 and CDR2: ENHRY and SYGVKD. The J segment lost 2 bases and the V segment lost 6 bases, leaving 4 bases of the junction unmatched. CDR3 size: 13 residues. The CDR3 here is CAIRGDSPYEQYF. For the CDR3, the DNA is TGTGCCATCAGGGGGGACAGCCCCTACGAGCAGTACTTC.

V is TRBV7-9 and J is TRBJ2-7; 9 bases map to TRBD1. The CDR3 sequence is 15 residues long. Germline CDR1 is SEHNR and CDR2 is FQNEAQ (reference sequence). V was clipped by 5 bases and J by 5 bases; unmatched bases: 10. The CDR3, as DNA: TGTGCCAGCAGCCGCACAGGGGGCACGGGGGACGAGCAGTACTTC. It is translated as CASSRTGGTGDEQYF.

The chain joins TRBV7-6 to TRBJ2-2; perhaps TRBD1 as D (6 bases). CDR1 and CDR2 from the germline V gene are SGHVS and FNYEAQ. V gave up 4 bases and J gave up 6 bases, with 18 bases separating them. The CDR3 has 16 residues. In DNA form, the CDR3 reads TGTGCCAGCAGCTACGACCCGGGGAACAGGGCCGGGGAGCTGTTTTTT. It translates to CASSYDPGNRAGELFF.